This T cell receptor (beta chain) was retrieved from a study of blood T cell repertoires in COVID-19. In the authors' methods: Amplified reference gene primers provided the basis for estimating nucleated cell counts. The protocol was immunoSEQ multiplex PCR, while the TCRdb copy is restricted to in-frame clones and leaves out a portion. V, J and clone size reflect that table, while D and trimming were determined from the DNA. This table has roughly 250,000 clones, roughly 90% appearing once. CDR1 is SGHDN, CDR2 FVKESK, per germline. Trimming shortened V by 0 bases and J by 6 bases, and 9 bases separated the two germline ends. CDR3 size: 14 residues.

This receptor was identified in a woman aged 40 to 50 with acute COVID-19. Source material: PBMCs or T cells enriched from blood (not recorded which). The genes are TRBV14 and TRBJ2-1, with D unresolved. The CDR3 sequence is CASSQDPSLNEQFF. The CDR3 nucleotides read TGTGCCAGCAGCCAAGATCCTAGTCTCAATGAGCAGTTCTTC.